The present T cell receptor beta chain was sequenced within a study of blood T cell repertoires in COVID-19. Whole-study context: In each case, the material was cDNA or gDNA derived from T cells, B-cell-depleted T cells, or PBMCs.

Looked up from germline, CDR1 is LNHNV and CDR2 is YYDKDF (reference sequence). V was clipped by 3 bases and J by 3 bases; unmatched bases: 3. The CDR3 sequence is 14 residues long. This table comes from immunoSEQ multiplex PCR, and its TCRdb copy is limited to in-frame clones, with some not included. Of about 150,000 clones listed, more than 70% are singletons. V and J are TRBV15 and TRBJ2-3, with 7 nucleotides matching TRBD1. The clonotype was recovered from a woman in her sixties or seventies who had recovered from COVID-19. Material for sequencing was peripheral blood. The CDR3 region is CATSRDRPTDTQYF. The CDR3 bases are TGTGCCACCAGCAGGGACAGGCCGACAGATACGCAGTATTTT.